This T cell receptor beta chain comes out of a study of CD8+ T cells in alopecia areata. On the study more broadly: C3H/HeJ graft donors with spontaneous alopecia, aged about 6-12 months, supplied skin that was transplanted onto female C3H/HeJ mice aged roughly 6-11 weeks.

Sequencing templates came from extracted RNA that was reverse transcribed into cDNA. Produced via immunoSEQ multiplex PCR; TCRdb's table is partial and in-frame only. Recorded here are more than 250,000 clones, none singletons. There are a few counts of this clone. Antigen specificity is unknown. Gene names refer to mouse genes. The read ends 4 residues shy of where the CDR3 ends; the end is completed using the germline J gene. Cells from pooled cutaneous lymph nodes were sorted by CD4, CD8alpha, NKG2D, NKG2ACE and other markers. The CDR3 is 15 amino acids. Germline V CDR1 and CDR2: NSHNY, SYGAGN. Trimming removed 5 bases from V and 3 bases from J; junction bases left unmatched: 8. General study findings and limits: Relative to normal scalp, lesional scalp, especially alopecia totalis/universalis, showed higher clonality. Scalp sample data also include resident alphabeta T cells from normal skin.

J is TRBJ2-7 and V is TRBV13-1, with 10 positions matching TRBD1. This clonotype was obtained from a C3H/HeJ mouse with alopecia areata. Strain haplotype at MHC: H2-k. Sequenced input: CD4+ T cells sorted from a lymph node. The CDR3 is CASSLSGTGVYEQYF. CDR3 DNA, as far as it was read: TGTGCCAGCAGCCTTTCCGGGACAGGGGTCTAT.